Listed below are T cell receptor beta chains from one sample, sequenced in a study of blood T cells in healthy people across ages. TCRdb reanalysed the 5' RACE reads using MiXCR and keeps one entry per CDR3 protein. The table shows 980,000 or so distinct CDR3 sequences, with about 48% occurring only once. The sequencing input was blood. The origin of the receptors is a man between 25 and 39 years old in good health. The CDR3 runs from the conserved cysteine through the conserved F or W. Fields, in order: CDR3 length, D gene, clone size, J gene, V gene, CDR3 DNA, CDR3 protein. D genes are given only for firm matches. Clone size is given for some rows only: seen once, a few or many times, or a class if the clone is expanded.

>17|NA|NA|TRBJ2-5|TRBV11-2
TGTGCCAGCAGCTTAGAAGGAGGGGGCTTAAATAGAGAGACCCAGTACTTC
CASSLEGGGLNRETQYF
>15|NA|many|TRBJ1-1|TRBV6-1
TGTGCCAGCAGCCGAATAAGCAGGGTGAGCACTGAAGCTTTCTTT
CASSRISRVSTEAFF
>16|TRBD1|NA|TRBJ1-2|TRBV7-2
TGTGCCAGCAGCTTAGCGCCAGGGGGACTTAACTATGGCTACACCTTC
CASSLAPGGLNYGYTF
>15|TRBD2|NA|TRBJ2-7|TRBV10-1
TGCGCCAGCAGTGAGCAAGTAGCGGGGGCCTACGAGCAGTACTTC
CASSEQVAGAYEQYF
>15|TRBD1|few|TRBJ1-5|TRBV7-9
TGTGCCAGCAGCTCGACGACAGGGGGCAATCAGCCCCAGCATTTT
CASSSTTGGNQPQHF
>14|NA|NA|TRBJ1-2|TRBV12-3/TRBV12-4
TGTGCCAGCAGTTCAAGCGAGGGGAGCTATGGCTACACCTTC
CASSSSEGSYGYTF
>14|NA|NA|TRBJ2-5|TRBV5-1
TGCGCCAGCAGCTTGGGGAGCGTTCTAGAGACCCAGTACTTC
CASSLGSVLETQYF
>17|NA|many|TRBJ2-3|TRBV20-1
TGCAGTGCTAGACCCCGCTCGCGCCTCATCGGCACAGATACGCAGTATTTT
CSARPRSRLIGTDTQYF
>13|NA|NA|TRBJ2-5|TRBV10-1
TGCGCCAGCAGTGAGGTGAAGGGAGAGACCCAGTACTTC
CASSEVKGETQYF
>15|TRBD1|NA|TRBJ1-1|TRBV20-1
TGCAGTGCTAGGGACAGGGGGGGGGTGAACACTGAAGCTTTCTTT
CSARDRGGVNTEAFF
>14|NA|NA|TRBJ2-5|TRBV3-1
TGTGCCAGCAGCCGAGGCAGGGCGGGCAATGAGCAGTACTTC
CASSRGRAGNEQYF
>15|NA|NA|TRBJ2-3|TRBV12-3/TRBV12-4
TGTGCCAGCATCCTCTTAGGGGCGCGCACAGATACGCAGTATTTT
CASILLGARTDTQYF
>13|TRBD1|NA|TRBJ1-2|TRBV30
TGTGCCTGGAGTTTACAGGGGAACTATGGCTACACCTTC
CAWSLQGNYGYTF
>10|NA|many|TRBJ1-2|TRBV2
TGTGCCAGCAGTAATTATGGCTACACCTTC
CASSNYGYTF
>18|TRBD1|few|TRBJ2-3|TRBV19
TGTGCCAGTAGTTCAAGACCGGGACAGGGATTCAGCACAGATACGCAGTATTTT
CASSSRPGQGFSTDTQYF
>17|NA|NA|TRBJ1-5|TRBV6-2/TRBV6-3
TGTGCCAGCAGTTACTCGATTTCCAGGGACATAGTGCGCGCCCAGCATTTT
CASSYSISRDIVRAQHF
>14|NA|NA|TRBJ1-2|TRBV27
TGTGCCAGCAGTTTAGCGCGGAGCTTGTATGGCTACACCTTC
CASSLARSLYGYTF
>16|NA|NA|TRBJ2-3|TRBV9
TGTGCCAGCAGCGGAGCTGCTAGGGGGTCTAGAGATACGCAGTATTTT
CASSGAARGSRDTQYF
>16|NA|few|TRBJ2-1|TRBV27
TGTGCCAGCAGTTTATTTGGGACTGTCTCCTACAATGAGCAGTTCTTC
CASSLFGTVSYNEQFF
>15|NA|few|TRBJ2-1|TRBV11-1
TGTGCCAGCAGCTGGGGCCGGGGGACTTACAATGAGCAGTTCTTC
CASSWGRGTYNEQFF
>16|NA|NA|TRBJ1-2|TRBV3-1
TGTGCCAGTAGCCAAGATTGGGGCGCAGGGCAGGATGGCTACACCTTC
CASSQDWGAGQDGYTF
>14|TRBD1|NA|TRBJ2-7|TRBV20-1
TGCAGTGTAGTGGCAGGGGGCTTCTCCTACGAGCAGTACTTC
CSVVAGGFSYEQYF
>14|NA|NA|TRBJ1-4|TRBV10-3
TGTGCCATCAGTGAGTCGCTAGTTAATGAAAAACTGTTTTTT
CAISESLVNEKLFF
>15|NA|once|TRBJ2-7|TRBV6-6
TGTGCCAGCAGTTACGCGGACAGCCGCTCCTACGAGCAGTACTTC
CASSYADSRSYEQYF
>12|NA|NA|TRBJ2-1|TRBV6-2/TRBV6-3
TGTGCCAGCAGCCCCCTTAGTAGTGAGCAGTTCTTC
CASSPLSSEQFF
>13|NA|few|TRBJ1-2|TRBV12-3/TRBV12-4
TGTGCCAGCAGTGTAGCCAGGGAAAATGGCTACACCTTC
CASSVARENGYTF
>14|NA|NA|TRBJ1-4|TRBV4-1
TGCGCCAGCAGCCAAGGGCAGGGGCAGGAAAAACTGTTTTTT
CASSQGQGQEKLFF
>15|NA|NA|TRBJ2-7|TRBV20-1
TGCAGTGCTAGACGTTCTGGGGACGGGAACTACGAGCAGTACTTC
CSARRSGDGNYEQYF
>14|NA|few|TRBJ1-5|TRBV27
TGTGCCAGCAGTCCGGACCGCCGCAATCAGCCCCAGCATTTT
CASSPDRRNQPQHF
>15|TRBD2|NA|TRBJ2-1|TRBV7-3
TGTGCCAGCAGCCCCCTAGCGGGGGTTGGAAATGAGCAGTTCTTC
CASSPLAGVGNEQFF
>15|NA|few|TRBJ1-2|TRBV4-3
TGCGCCAGCAGCCAAGATGGTCGGGGGGGTTATGGCTACACCTTC
CASSQDGRGGYGYTF
>14|NA|NA|TRBJ2-7|TRBV7-6
TGTGCCAGCAGCTGGGCTGGACAGACCTACGAGCAGTACTTC
CASSWAGQTYEQYF
>15|NA|many|TRBJ1-6|TRBV20-1
TGCAGTGCTGCTACCACGGGACAAATTCATTCACCCCTCCACTTT
CSAATTGQIHSPLHF
>15|TRBD2|NA|TRBJ2-3|TRBV12-3/TRBV12-4
TGTGCCAGCACCTGGGGGGGTAGTGTTACAGATACGCAGTATTTT
CASTWGGSVTDTQYF
>13|TRBD1|NA|TRBJ2-7|TRBV12-3/TRBV12-4
TGTGCCAGTATGAGACAGGGCAACTACGAGCAGTACTTC
CASMRQGNYEQYF